This TCR beta chain was recorded in a study of blood T cell repertoires in COVID-19. For the study at large: The United States, Italy and Spain were the sources of the acute and convalescent COVID-19 samples. PBMCs, B-cell-depleted T cells, or T cells provided the cDNA or gDNA that made up the material.

For this clone: Other DNA sequences in the same sample also yield this CDR3.

Per the original methods: By means of reference gene primer amplification, nucleated cell counts were estimated. Sequenced by immunoSEQ multiplex PCR; TCRdb stores in-frame clones only, minus some. V, J and clone size are those of that table, while D and trimming were read from the DNA. The data contain a few hundred thousand clones, 80% to 90% of them singletons. Specimen: peripheral blood. This TCR derives from a woman in her 70s with acute or convalescent COVID-19.

This chain's CDR3 is CASSRTSGGLQETQYF. The CDR3 nucleotides read TGCGCCAGCAGCCGGACTAGCGGGGGCCTCCAAGAGACCCAGTACTTC. The genes are TRBV5-1 and TRBJ2-5; 13 bases are shared with TRBD2. The CDR3 totals 16 residues. Per the germline V gene, CDR1 is SGHRS and CDR2 is YFSETQ. The ends lost 4 bases at V and 1 base at J; junction bases unmatched: 4.